Sequencing of this TCR beta chain was carried out in a study of blood T cell repertoires in COVID-19. The V gene end was trimmed by 3 bases and the J gene end by 4 bases; junction bases not matched to a gene: 4. The CDR3 is made up of 15 amino acids. The germline V gene encodes CDR1 KGHDR and CDR2 SFDVKD. Categorization into cohorts depended on clinical history that participants reported. Some clones are missing from TCRdb's copy, which holds only in-frame ones; the method was immunoSEQ multiplex PCR. Altogether just over 80,000 clones are present, about 89% being singletons, with the ten largest covering 1.2%.

This sequence originates from a woman aged 45-65 years with acute COVID-19. The source material was PBMCs or T cells enriched from blood (not recorded which). J is TRBJ2-2 and V is TRBV24-1, with TRBD2 matching over 7 bases. Here the CDR3 reads CATSDPTSSTGELFF. CDR3 DNA sequence: TGTGCCACCAGTGATCCGACTAGCTCCACCGGGGAGCTGTTTTTT.